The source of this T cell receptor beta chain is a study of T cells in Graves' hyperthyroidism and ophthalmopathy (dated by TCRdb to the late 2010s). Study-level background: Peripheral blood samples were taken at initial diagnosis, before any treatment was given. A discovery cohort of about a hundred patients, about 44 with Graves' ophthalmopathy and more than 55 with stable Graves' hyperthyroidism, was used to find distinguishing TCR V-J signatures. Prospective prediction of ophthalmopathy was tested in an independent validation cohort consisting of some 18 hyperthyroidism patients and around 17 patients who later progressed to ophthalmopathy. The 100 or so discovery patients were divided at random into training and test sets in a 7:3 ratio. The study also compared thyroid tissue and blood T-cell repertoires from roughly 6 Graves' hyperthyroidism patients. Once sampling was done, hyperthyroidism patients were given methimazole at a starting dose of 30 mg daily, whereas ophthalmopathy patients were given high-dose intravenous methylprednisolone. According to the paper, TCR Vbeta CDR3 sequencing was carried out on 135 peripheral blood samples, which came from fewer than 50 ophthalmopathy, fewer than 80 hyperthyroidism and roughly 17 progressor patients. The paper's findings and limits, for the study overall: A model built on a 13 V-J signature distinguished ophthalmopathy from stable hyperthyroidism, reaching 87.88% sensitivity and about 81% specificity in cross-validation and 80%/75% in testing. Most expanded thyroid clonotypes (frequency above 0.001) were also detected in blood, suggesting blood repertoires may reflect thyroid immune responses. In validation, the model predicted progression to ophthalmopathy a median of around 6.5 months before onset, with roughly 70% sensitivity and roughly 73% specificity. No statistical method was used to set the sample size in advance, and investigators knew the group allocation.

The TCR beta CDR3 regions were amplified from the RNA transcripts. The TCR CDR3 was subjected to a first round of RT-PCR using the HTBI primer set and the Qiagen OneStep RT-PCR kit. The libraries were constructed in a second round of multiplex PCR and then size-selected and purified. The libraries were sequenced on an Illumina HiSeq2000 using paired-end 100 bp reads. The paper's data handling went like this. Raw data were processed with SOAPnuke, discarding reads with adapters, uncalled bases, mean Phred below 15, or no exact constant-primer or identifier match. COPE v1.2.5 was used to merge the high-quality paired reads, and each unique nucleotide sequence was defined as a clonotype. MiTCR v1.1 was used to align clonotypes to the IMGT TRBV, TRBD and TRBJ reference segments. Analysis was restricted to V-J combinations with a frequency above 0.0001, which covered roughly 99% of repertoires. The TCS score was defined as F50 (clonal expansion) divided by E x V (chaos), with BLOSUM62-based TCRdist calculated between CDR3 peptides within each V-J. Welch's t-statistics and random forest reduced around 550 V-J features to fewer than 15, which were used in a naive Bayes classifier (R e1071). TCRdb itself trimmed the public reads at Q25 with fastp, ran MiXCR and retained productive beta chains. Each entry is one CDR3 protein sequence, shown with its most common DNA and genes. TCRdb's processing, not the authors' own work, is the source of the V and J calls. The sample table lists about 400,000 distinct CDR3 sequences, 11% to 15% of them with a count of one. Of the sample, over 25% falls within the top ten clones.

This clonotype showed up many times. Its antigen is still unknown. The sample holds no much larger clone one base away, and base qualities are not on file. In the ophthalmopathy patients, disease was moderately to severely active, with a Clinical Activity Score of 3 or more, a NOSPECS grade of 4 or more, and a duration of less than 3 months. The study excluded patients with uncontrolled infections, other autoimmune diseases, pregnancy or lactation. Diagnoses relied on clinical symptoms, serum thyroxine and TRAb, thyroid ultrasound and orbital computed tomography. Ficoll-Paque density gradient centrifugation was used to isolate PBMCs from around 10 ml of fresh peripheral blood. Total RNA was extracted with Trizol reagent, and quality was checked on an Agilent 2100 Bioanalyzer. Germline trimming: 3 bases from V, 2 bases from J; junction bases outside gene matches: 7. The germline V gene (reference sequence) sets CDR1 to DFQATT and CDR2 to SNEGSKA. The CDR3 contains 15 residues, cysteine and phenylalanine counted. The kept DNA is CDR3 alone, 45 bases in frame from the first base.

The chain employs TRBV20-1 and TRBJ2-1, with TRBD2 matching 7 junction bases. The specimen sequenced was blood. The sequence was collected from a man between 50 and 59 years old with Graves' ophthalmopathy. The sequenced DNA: TGCAGTGCTAGTGAACATCGGGAGGCCTACAATGAGCAGTTCTTC. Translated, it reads CSASEHREAYNEQFF.